The rows below give T cell receptor beta chains drawn from one sample of a study of T cells after posttransplantation cyclophosphamide. Profiling relied on immunoSEQ multiplex PCR, and the TCRdb table lists in-frame clones only, not all of them. The table lists about 66,000 clones, around 93% of them singletons. Material for sequencing was PBMCs. These receptors all stem from a woman in her twenties or thirties in good health and a related stem cell transplant donor. CDR3s include the opening cysteine and the closing phenylalanine or tryptophan. The D gene is left open where the match is weak. Some rows mark clone size as missing; the rest say once, few, many or name a class of expanded clone.

TGTGCCAGCAGCCCAAAAGGTACAGCCAGGAACACTGAAGCTTTCTTT,CASSPKGTARNTEAFF,16,TRBJ1-1,NA,NA,TRBV7-2
TGTGCCAGCAGCTCTGCAGGGGATACGCAGTATTTT,CASSSAGDTQYF,12,TRBJ2-3,NA,NA,TRBV11-2
TGCGCCAGCAGCCCCCACGATAGCGGGGGAAGCTCCTACGAGCAGTACTTC,CASSPHDSGGSSYEQYF,17,TRBJ2-7,TRBD2,NA,TRBV5-1
TGTGCCAGCAGTGAAACGACAGCAAGCAAAAACATTCAGTACTTC,CASSETTASKNIQYF,15,TRBJ2-4,NA,NA,TRBV25-1
TGTGCCAGCAGTACCGGCCCCTACGAGCAGTACTTC,CASSTGPYEQYF,12,TRBJ2-7,NA,few,TRBV27
TGTGCCAGTGCTCGACAGATCAATCAGCCCCAGCATTTT,CASARQINQPQHF,13,TRBJ1-5,NA,NA,TRBV19
TGTGCCAGCTCACCAACAGGCCATTTCTACGAGCAGTACTTC,CASSPTGHFYEQYF,14,TRBJ2-7,NA,NA,TRBV18
TGTGCCAGCAGGGGGGCGGTCACTGAAGCTTTCTTT,CASRGAVTEAFF,12,TRBJ1-1,NA,NA,TRBV6-5
TGTGCCAGCAGTGTGGGTGCAGGGGGCCCCGGGGAGCTGTTTTTT,CASSVGAGGPGELFF,15,TRBJ2-2,TRBD1,NA,TRBV2
TGTGCCACCAGGGCAGGCAGGGAGGCTGGAAACACCATATATTTT,CATRAGREAGNTIYF,15,TRBJ1-3,NA,NA,TRBV7-2
TGTGCCAGCAGCTTTTGGACAGGGGGCAACGAGCAGTACTTC,CASSFWTGGNEQYF,14,TRBJ2-7,TRBD1,NA,TRBV7-2
TGTGCCAGCAGTTTATCGACGGAGCTCTATGGCTACACCTTC,CASSLSTELYGYTF,14,TRBJ1-2,NA,NA,TRBV28
TGTGCCAGTAGTATAGAACGAAGTCAGCCCCAGCATTTT,CASSIERSQPQHF,13,TRBJ1-5,NA,few,TRBV19
TGTGCCAGCAGTCAGGGACAGTCCTACGAGCAGTACTTC,CASSQGQSYEQYF,13,TRBJ2-7,TRBD1,NA,TRBV28
TGTGCCACCAGCAGAGACGCCCGGATGGGCTACACCTTC,CATSRDARMGYTF,13,TRBJ1-2,NA,NA,TRBV15
TGTGCCAGCAGCTTAGAGGCGCGACTGACCTCCGGGATTAACACTGAAGCTTTCTTT,CASSLEARLTSGINTEAFF,19,TRBJ1-1,NA,NA,TRBV11-2
TGTGCCAGCAGCCGACTTGCTGGTAGGCAGTACTTC,CASSRLAGRQYF,12,TRBJ2-7,NA,NA,TRBV27
TGCGCCAGCAGCCGGGGGCACGGCGGGGGGGAAGAGCAGTACTTC,CASSRGHGGGEEQYF,15,TRBJ2-7,TRBD2,NA,TRBV4-1
TGTGCCAGCAGCTTAGAAGTTTTAGCGCGAGACAATGAGCAGTTCTTC,CASSLEVLARDNEQFF,16,TRBJ2-1,NA,once,TRBV7-6
TGCGCCAGCAGATCAAACATGAACACCGGGGAGCTGTTTTTT,CASRSNMNTGELFF,14,TRBJ2-2,NA,NA,TRBV10-1
TGTGCCAGCAGTTACCAAATACAGGGACAGCCCTACGAGCAGTACTTC,CASSYQIQGQPYEQYF,16,TRBJ2-7,TRBD1,NA,TRBV6-5
TGTGCCAGCAGTTACTCACCCGGGATGAGGGGGACTGAAGCTTTCTTT,CASSYSPGMRGTEAFF,16,TRBJ1-1,NA,NA,TRBV6-5
TGTGCCAGCAGGGTCGACAGGACCTATGGCTACACCTTC,CASRVDRTYGYTF,13,TRBJ1-2,NA,once,TRBV2
TGCGCCAGCAGCCCATGGTCTAATGAAAAACTGTTTTTT,CASSPWSNEKLFF,13,TRBJ1-4,NA,few,TRBV4-3
TGTGCCAGCAGCCCCCAAAGAGGTTCTCCCTACTACGAGCAGTACTTC,CASSPQRGSPYYEQYF,16,TRBJ2-7,NA,NA,TRBV6-6
TGTGCCAGCAGTTACGCGCCTAGCGCCCTGGAGACCCAGTACTTC,CASSYAPSALETQYF,15,TRBJ2-5,NA,NA,TRBV6-5
TGTGCCAGCAGCCTCCATCCCCTCGGGACTAGCGGGCGGGATGAGCAGTTCTTC,CASSLHPLGTSGRDEQFF,18,TRBJ2-1,TRBD2,NA,TRBV5-4
TGTGCCAGCAGCTTGCCCGGGACCTACATCTATGGCTACACCTTC,CASSLPGTYIYGYTF,15,TRBJ1-2,NA,NA,TRBV5-6
TGTGCCAGAAGCTGTACTCACTATGGCTACACCTTC,CARSCTHYGYTF,12,TRBJ1-2,NA,NA,TRBV7-5
TGTGCCAGCAGCTCCGACAGGGGGCAGGTGGCTGGCTACACCTTC,CASSSDRGQVAGYTF,15,TRBJ1-2,TRBD1,NA,TRBV13
TGTGCCAGCAGCTTAATAGGGTCGGACCAAGAGACCCAGTACTTC,CASSLIGSDQETQYF,15,TRBJ2-5,NA,NA,TRBV7-9
TGTGCCAGCAGCGTAGTAGGGGACACCGGGGAGCTGTTTTTT,CASSVVGDTGELFF,14,TRBJ2-2,NA,once,TRBV9
TGTGCCAGCAGCGTGGGACAGATCTATGGCTACACCTTC,CASSVGQIYGYTF,13,TRBJ1-2,TRBD1,NA,TRBV11-2
TGTGCCATCAACAGACAGGGGCCGGGCAATCAGCCCCAGCATTTT,CAINRQGPGNQPQHF,15,TRBJ1-5,TRBD1,NA,TRBV10-3
TGTGCCAGCAGCCAGGGCCACCCCCACGAGCAGTACTTC,CASSQGHPHEQYF,13,TRBJ2-7,NA,NA,TRBV14
TGTGCCAGCAGCTTGGGCATGTCGGAGGAGCAGTACTTC,CASSLGMSEEQYF,13,TRBJ2-7,NA,NA,TRBV7-7
TGTGCCAGCAGCGCGACTAGCGGTCACGGCACAGATACGCAGTATTTT,CASSATSGHGTDTQYF,16,TRBJ2-3,TRBD2,NA,TRBV9
TGCGCCAGCAGCCAACTCAACAGCGCTAACTATGGCTACACCTTC,CASSQLNSANYGYTF,15,TRBJ1-2,NA,NA,TRBV4-3
TGTGCCAGCAGTTTAAGCGGGGCGGGTAATGAAAAACTGTTTTTT,CASSLSGAGNEKLFF,15,TRBJ1-4,NA,NA,TRBV28
TGTGCCAGCAGCCGGACAGTCTACGAGCAGTACTTC,CASSRTVYEQYF,12,TRBJ2-7,NA,NA,TRBV7-9
TGTGCCAGTAGGCAACAGGGATGGAGCACTGAAGCTTTCTTT,CASRQQGWSTEAFF,14,TRBJ1-1,NA,NA,TRBV19
TGTGCCAGCAGCCGGACAGGGGGCTGGTTCGGGGAGCTGTTTTTT,CASSRTGGWFGELFF,15,TRBJ2-2,TRBD1,once,TRBV11-2
TGTGCCAGCAGCACTAGCGGGTCCCATCGACGGCAGTACTTC,CASSTSGSHRRQYF,14,TRBJ2-7,TRBD2,NA,TRBV5-6
TGTGCCAGTACCTCGGGGGACGCACACACTGAAGCTTTCTTT,CASTSGDAHTEAFF,14,TRBJ1-1,NA,NA,TRBV19
TGTGCCAGCAGCCCAAAAACTAGGGAGACCCAGTACTTC,CASSPKTRETQYF,13,TRBJ2-5,NA,NA,TRBV9
TGTGCCAGCAGCGTAGATGGTAGCGGGGGCCAAGAGACCCAGTACTTC,CASSVDGSGGQETQYF,16,TRBJ2-5,TRBD2,NA,TRBV9
TGCGCCAGCAGCCAACTCGACAGGACCTACGAGCAGTACTTC,CASSQLDRTYEQYF,14,TRBJ2-7,NA,NA,TRBV4-3
TGTGCCAGTAGTACGGGACTAGCGGGACTAAACGAGCAGTACTTC,CASSTGLAGLNEQYF,15,TRBJ2-7,TRBD2,once,TRBV19
TGTGCCAGCAGCTTGGCAGGGAACACTGAAGCTTTCTTT,CASSLAGNTEAFF,13,TRBJ1-1,NA,NA,TRBV5-4
TGTGCCAGCAGTAAACCGCCCCTGTACCAGCCCCAGCATTTT,CASSKPPLYQPQHF,14,TRBJ1-5,NA,NA,TRBV6-1